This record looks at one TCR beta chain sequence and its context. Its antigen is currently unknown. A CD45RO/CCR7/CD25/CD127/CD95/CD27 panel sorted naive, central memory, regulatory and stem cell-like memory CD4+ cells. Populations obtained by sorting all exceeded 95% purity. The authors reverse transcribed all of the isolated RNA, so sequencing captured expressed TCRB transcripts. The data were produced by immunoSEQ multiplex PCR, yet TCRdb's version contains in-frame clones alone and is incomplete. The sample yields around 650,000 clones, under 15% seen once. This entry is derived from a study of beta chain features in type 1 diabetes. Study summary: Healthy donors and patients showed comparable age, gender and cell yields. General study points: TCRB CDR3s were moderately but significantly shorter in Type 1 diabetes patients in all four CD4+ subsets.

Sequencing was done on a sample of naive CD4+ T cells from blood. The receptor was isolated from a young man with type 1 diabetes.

The CDR3 DNA reads TGTGCCAGCAGCTTGGTTGCGGGGGCTATCACAGATACGCAGTATTTT. It specifies CASSLVAGAITDTQYF. V is TRBV5-6 and J is TRBJ2-3, with TRBD2 as a possible D gene (7 bases). Trimming took 0 bases from V and 2 from J, leaving 13 bases between them. In germline, CDR1 is SGHDT, CDR2 YYEEEE. CDR3 length: 16 residues.